The sequence of this T cell receptor beta chain was determined in a study of T cell responses to AZD1222 COVID-19 vaccine. Across the study: Pooled samples include second doses given at about 4 or 12 weeks. Study-wide findings and caveats: Unmutated variant regions reportedly attract nearly half of all spike-specific TCRs. Spike was spanned by vaccine-associated CD4 TCRs, which were dominant at 160-218 and 743-854.

Notes on this clone: The antigen remains undetermined.

This CDR3 is 16 amino acids long. V trimming: 6 bases; J trimming: 1 base; junction bases outside the gene matches: 10. The germline V gene encodes CDR1 MNHEY and CDR2 SMNVEV (reference sequence). Using immunoSEQ multiplex PCR, the repertoire was profiled, and TCRdb retains in-frame clones only, with some absent. The data hold approximately 160,000 clones, with about 90% observed a single time. The receptor was derived from an adult in good health. This rearrangement joins TRBV27 to TRBJ2-7; TRBD1 matches at 9 bases. The sequenced sample was peripheral blood, obtained on day 0 of AZD1222 vaccination. The CDR3 spells CASRPDRGLSSYEQYF. The CDR3 nucleotides are TGTGCCAGCAGGCCGGACAGGGGACTATCTTCCTACGAGCAGTACTTC.